Presented here are 19 T cell receptor beta chains from one specimen sequenced in a study of blood T cell repertoires in COVID-19. Sequencing was performed with immunoSEQ multiplex PCR; in TCRdb, only in-frame clones are kept and a portion is missing. There are nearly 250,000 clones in the sample; roughly 82% occur only once, and about 6% lies in the top ten. The material sequenced was peripheral blood. Receptors originate from a woman of 80 years or more with COVID-19, enrolled during active disease.

V gene TRBV6-1 combines with J gene TRBJ1-2, with 9 nucleotides matching TRBD1. The V gene end was trimmed by 5 bases and the J gene end by 8 bases; junction bases not matched to a gene: 6. Looked up from germline, CDR1 is MNHNS and CDR2 is SASEGT. CDR3 length: 13 residues. The CDR3: CASSLTGGDGYTF. CDR3 nucleotide sequence: TGTGCCAGCAGTTTAACAGGGGGCGACGGCTACACCTTC.

This clone appeared once. The chain combines TRBV2 with TRBJ2-5; 8 nucleotides match TRBD1. J was trimmed by 3 bases and V by 6 bases; bases with no gene match: 6. The CDR3 runs 14 residues. Germline V gene sequence: CDR1 SNHLY, CDR2 FYNNEI. The CDR3 loop is CASRTGQGEETQYF. The DNA for the CDR3 is TGTGCCAGCAGGACCGGACAGGGCGAAGAGACCCAGTACTTC.

The CDR3 sequence is CASSVVPAGRETQYF. Here the CDR3 DNA reads TGTGCCAGCAGCGTAGTCCCAGCGGGGAGGGAGACCCAGTACTTC. The chain is built from TRBV9 and TRBJ2-5, with 7 bases lining up with TRBD2. The CDR3 loop spans 15 amino acids. With V trimmed by 0 bases and J by 5 bases, 7 bases remained unmatched. CDR1 is SGDLS and CDR2 is YYNGEE in the germline V gene. Looking up the rest from reference TRBV9 and TRBJ2-5 gives the full variable domain: DSGVTQTPKHLITATGQRVTLRCSPRSGDLSVYWYQQSLDQGLQFLIQYYNGEERAKGNILERFSAQQFPDLHSELNLSSLELGDSALYFCASSVVPAGRETQYFGPGTRLLVL.

This rearrangement joins TRBV25-1 to TRBJ2-5, with TRBD2 matching 11 bases. CDR3 length: 15 amino acids. The V segment lost 5 bases and the J segment 2 bases; nucleotides outside the gene matches: 4. Germline V lookup: CDR1 MGHDK, CDR2 SYGVNS. Written as DNA, the CDR3 is TGTGCCAGCAGTATACGGACTAGCGGGCAAGAGACCCAGTACTTC. The encoded protein is CASSIRTSGQETQYF. The complete variable domain, with remaining parts taken from reference TRBV25-1 and TRBJ2-5, reads EADIYQTPRYLVIGTGKKITLECSQTMGHDKMYWYQQDPGMELHLIHYSYGVNSTEKGDLSSESTVSRIRTEHFPLTLESARPSHTSQYLCASSIRTSGQETQYFGPGTRLLVL.

Written as DNA, the CDR3 is TGTGCCAGCACCAAGGGAGGCAGGACTGAAGCTTTCTTT. It translates to CASTKGGRTEAFF. The chain has TRBV28 and TRBJ1-1; D ambiguous. Germline CDR1 and CDR2: MDHEN and SYDVKM. This CDR3 is 13 amino acids long. The V gene lost 7 bases and the J gene lost 5 bases, with 14 bases spanning the gap.

The CDR3 DNA reads as TGTGCCAGCAGCTCCGAGGGATTATTTGAAGCTTTCTTT. Amino acids: CASSSEGLFEAFF. The chain has TRBV5-4 and TRBJ1-1, with unresolved D. Trimming removed 3 bases from V and 7 bases from J, with 13 bases in between. The CDR3 is made up of 13 amino acids. Germline-derived CDR1 and CDR2 are SGHNT and YYREEE (reference sequence).

The rearrangement uses TRBV7-2 and TRBJ1-1; 11 bases map to TRBD1. The CDR3 is made up of 17 amino acids. From germline, CDR1 is SGHTA and CDR2 FQGNSA. J gave up 7 bases and V 0 bases, and 10 bases lay outside the gene matches. The DNA of the CDR3 is TGTGCCAGCAGCTTAGCGTTGGGACAGGGGGTCCCCAGTGAAGCTTTCTTT. As protein: CASSLALGQGVPSEAFF.

This chain uses TRBV21-1 with TRBJ1-2; TRBD1 reflects the table's D call only, with no check against the DNA. TRBV21-1 is recorded as a pseudogene. There are 16 residues in the CDR3. Here the CDR3 DNA reads TGTGCCAGCAGCAAAGATTCCGCCGACAGGGCCTATGGCTACACCTTC. The encoded protein is CASSKDSADRAYGYTF.

This chain uses TRBV28 with TRBJ1-5; 8 nucleotides agree with TRBD1. The germline CDR1 and CDR2 sequences are MDHEN and SYDVKM. The CDR3 covers 14 residues. V lost 7 bases, J lost 7 bases, and 9 bases stayed unmatched. CDR3 coding DNA: TGTGCCAGCATCCTGGACAGGGAGGTCCAGCCCCAGCATTTT. This gives the protein CASILDREVQPQHF.

The chain has TRBV5-1 and TRBJ2-2; D is ambiguous. This CDR3 is 16 amino acids long. V lost 0 bases, J lost 2 bases, and 11 bases lay in between. Germline loops: CDR1 SGHRS, CDR2 YFSETQ. The CDR3 is CASSLAVNINTGELFF. The CDR3, as DNA: TGCGCCAGCAGCTTGGCCGTTAATATTAACACCGGGGAGCTGTTTTTT.

The genes are TRBV28 and TRBJ2-7; 9 bases are shared with TRBD1. V dropped 8 bases and J dropped 5; count of bases not matched to a gene: 13. This CDR3 spans 15 amino acids. Germline CDR1 is MDHEN and CDR2 is SYDVKM. The CDR3 bases are TGTGCCAGCGTTGGGAGTTACGGACAGGGGAACGAGCAGTACGTC. It specifies CASVGSYGQGNEQYV.

The chain links TRBV18 to TRBJ2-3; 9 nucleotides align to TRBD2. The junction had 3 bases not matched to a gene; V was cut back by 1 base and J by 1 base. The CDR3 has 16 amino acids. The V gene's germline CDR1 is KGHSH and CDR2 LQKENI. This chain's CDR3 is CASSPLAGDGTDTQYF. In DNA, the CDR3 is TGTGCCAGCTCACCACTAGCGGGGGACGGCACAGATACGCAGTATTTT.

The chain joins TRBV3-1 (or the pseudogene TRBV3-2) to TRBJ1-1, with unresolved D. Trimming left V 4 bases short and J 1 base short, with 13 bases between. CDR1 and CDR2 (germline): LGHDT, YNNKEL (reference sequence). This CDR3 comprises 15 residues. CDR3 nucleotide sequence: TGTGCCAGCAGCCGCGGGGAAGTTTCGAACACTGAAGCTTTCTTT. It is translated as CASSRGEVSNTEAFF.

This rearrangement joins TRBV6-4 to TRBJ1-2; 8 bases match TRBD1. Per germline, CDR1 MRHNA and CDR2 SNTAGT. The trim removed 3 bases at V and 6 bases at J, leaving 9 bases unmatched. CDR3 size: 15 residues. CDR3 coding DNA: TGTGCCAGCAGTGAGTCGACAGGGGTTAAAAATGGCTACACCTTC. Protein product: CASSESTGVKNGYTF.

The chain couples TRBV27 to TRBJ2-5; weak D call: TRBD2 (6 bases). Trimming removed 1 base from V and 2 bases from J, with 20 bases in between. Germline CDR1 and CDR2: MNHEY and SMNVEV (reference sequence). This CDR3 is 18 amino acids long. CDR3 in DNA: TGTGCCAGCAGTTTATTTTCGCGGGGTGGGGCGGAACAAGAGACCCAGTACTTC. Its translation is CASSLFSRGGAEQETQYF.

The V call is TRBV19, the J call TRBJ2-5; TRBD2 matches 14 bases. This CDR3 is 15 amino acids long. V shed 7 bases, J shed 7 bases, and the junction held 8 bases outside the gene matches. Germline values: CDR1 LNHDA, CDR2 SQIVND (reference sequence). CDR3 in DNA: TGTGCCAGTACCGGGACTAGCGGGGGCCCCAGGACCCAGTACTTC. Translating gives CASTGTSGGPRTQYF.

The chain joins TRBV29-1 to TRBJ1-1, with D perhaps matching TRBD1 (5 bases). The V end lost 7 bases, the J end lost 2 bases, and 11 bases lay between the germline ends. CDR3 size: 12 residues. The germline V gene has CDR1 SQVTM and CDR2 ANQGSEA. This CDR3 reads CSAKTANTEAFF. CDR3 in DNA: TGCAGCGCCAAGACAGCTAACACTGAAGCTTTCTTT.

The chain couples TRBV6-2 or TRBV6-3 to TRBJ1-6; perhaps TRBD1 as D (5 bases). V gave up 0 bases and J gave up 13 bases, with 13 bases separating them. The germline V gene has CDR1 MNHEY and CDR2 SVGEGT. This CDR3 has 14 amino acids. CDR3 nucleotide sequence: TGTGCCAGCAGTTACTCGACGCCAGGGAGGCCCCTCCACTTT. It yields the protein CASSYSTPGRPLHF.

The V call is TRBV15, the J call TRBJ2-4; perhaps TRBD1 as D (6 bases). Germline V gene lookup returns CDR1 LNHNV and CDR2 YYDKDF (reference sequence). This CDR3 spans 16 amino acids. The ends were cut back, 3 bases at V and 5 bases at J, with 17 bases in the middle. The DNA of the CDR3 is TGTGCCACCAGCAGCTGGGAAAGTGGGGGCCAAAACATTCAGTACTTC. Encoded protein: CATSSWESGGQNIQYF.